This TCR beta chain stems from a study of shared clonotypes between healthy human individuals. Study overall: Three CD4 naive, three CD4 memory, two CD8 naive and one CD8 memory plate were used per donor. The study's findings and limits: Shared clonotypes: 4.5% to 6.5% naive CD4, roughly 3.5% naive CD8, around 2.4% memory CD4, approximately 0.4% memory CD8.

About this clone: Its antigen is currently unknown.

There were no recent acute infections or vaccinations among the donors, who were healthy HIV-negative adults. The CDR3 consists of 13 residues. Germline V gene sequence: CDR1 MNHEY, CDR2 SVGAGI. The ends were cut back, 5 bases at V and 1 base at J, with 8 bases in the middle. Genomic DNA of every subset was divided equally among multiple immunoSEQ plates. TCRdb's copy holds only in-frame clones and misses some; the assay was immunoSEQ multiplex PCR. This table holds under 1,900,000 clones, approximately 98.5% found once. The chain uses TRBV6-5 and TRBJ1-1; possible D gene TRBD1, 6 bases. This TCR was recovered from a young man in good health. The sequenced sample consisted of naive CD4+ T cells sorted from blood. Described subset: CD45RA+ positively selected. CDR3: CASSQGQNTEAFF. The CDR3 DNA sequence: TGTGCCAGCAGTCAGGGACAGAACACTGAAGCTTTCTTT.